This T cell receptor (beta chain) derives from a study of tissue T cells after allogeneic stem cell transplantation. As for time point: mouse harvest day 7 after allogeneic transplant. Tail vein injection delivered 10^7 T-cell-depleted bone marrow cells and 10^6 splenic CD5+ T cells. Tissues came from B6→BALB/c major-mismatch GVHD mice at day 7 or 14. The CDR3 sequence is 13 residues long. Deletions cut 3 bases from V and 0 bases from J, with 6 bases between. Per germline, CDR1 SNHLY and CDR2 FYNGKV (reference sequence). Points on this clone: Gene names follow the mouse nomenclature. Read data end 1 residue before the CDR3 end; the end is taken from the germline J gene.

The method was immunoSEQ multiplex PCR; TCRdb's version includes in-frame clones alone and lacks a portion of them. The sample lists over 6,500 clones; 40% to 55% were seen once. The J gene is TRBJ2-7, the V gene TRBV3; D is perhaps TRBD2 (6 bases). The sequencing input was gut tissue. The sequence derives from a female BALB/c mouse given C57BL/6 T cells with graft-versus-host disease after an allogeneic hematopoietic cell transplant. The CDR3 loop is CASSLGGSYEQYF. The CDR3 bases that were read are TGTGCCAGCAGCTTGGGGGGCTCCTATGAACAGTAC.